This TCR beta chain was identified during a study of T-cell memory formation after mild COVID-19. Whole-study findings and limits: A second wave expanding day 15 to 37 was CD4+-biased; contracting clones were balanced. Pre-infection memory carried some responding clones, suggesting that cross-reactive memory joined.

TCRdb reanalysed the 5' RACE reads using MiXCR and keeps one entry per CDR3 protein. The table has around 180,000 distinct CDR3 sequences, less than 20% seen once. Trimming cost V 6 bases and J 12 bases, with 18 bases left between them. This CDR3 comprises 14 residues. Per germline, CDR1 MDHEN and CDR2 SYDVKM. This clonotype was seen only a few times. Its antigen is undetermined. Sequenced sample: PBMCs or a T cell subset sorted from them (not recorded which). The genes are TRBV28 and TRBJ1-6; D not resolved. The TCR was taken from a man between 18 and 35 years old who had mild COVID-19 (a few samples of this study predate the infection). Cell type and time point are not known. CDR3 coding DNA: TGTGCCAGCAGGAATCCGGGCCCAGGTGTACCCCTCCACTTT. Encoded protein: CASRNPGPGVPLHF. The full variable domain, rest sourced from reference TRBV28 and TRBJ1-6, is DVKVTQSSRYLVKRTGEKVFLECVQDMDHENMFWYRQDPGLGLRLIYFSYDVKMKEKGDIPEGYSVSREKKERFSLILESASTNQTSMYLCASRNPGPGVPLHFGNGTRLTVT.